This section outlines one TCR beta chain sequence together with its context. On ten immunoSEQ deep assay plates, unsorted PBMC DNA was sequenced. Libraries were prepared by immunoSEQ multiplex PCR; TCRdb keeps only in-frame clonotypes and omits some of them. Among about 510,000 clones, about three quarters were seen once, and the ten largest hold approximately 12%. The entry originates in a study of shared clonotypes between healthy human individuals. The CDR3 consists of 16 residues. The V gene's germline CDR1 is MGHRA and CDR2 YSYEKL. Between the trimmed V and J ends, which lost 0 bases and 5 bases, there was a span of 14 bases.

The chain is built from TRBV4-1 and TRBJ1-3; maybe TRBD1 (6 bases). Sample: PBMCs. The TCR originated in a woman aged 35 to 49 in good health. Some clones in this sample may be carry-over from other donors' samples. CDR3 in amino acids: CASSQDRDTGRNTIYF. The CDR3 DNA reads as TGCGCCAGCAGCCAAGACCGGGACACCGGCCGAAACACCATATATTTT.